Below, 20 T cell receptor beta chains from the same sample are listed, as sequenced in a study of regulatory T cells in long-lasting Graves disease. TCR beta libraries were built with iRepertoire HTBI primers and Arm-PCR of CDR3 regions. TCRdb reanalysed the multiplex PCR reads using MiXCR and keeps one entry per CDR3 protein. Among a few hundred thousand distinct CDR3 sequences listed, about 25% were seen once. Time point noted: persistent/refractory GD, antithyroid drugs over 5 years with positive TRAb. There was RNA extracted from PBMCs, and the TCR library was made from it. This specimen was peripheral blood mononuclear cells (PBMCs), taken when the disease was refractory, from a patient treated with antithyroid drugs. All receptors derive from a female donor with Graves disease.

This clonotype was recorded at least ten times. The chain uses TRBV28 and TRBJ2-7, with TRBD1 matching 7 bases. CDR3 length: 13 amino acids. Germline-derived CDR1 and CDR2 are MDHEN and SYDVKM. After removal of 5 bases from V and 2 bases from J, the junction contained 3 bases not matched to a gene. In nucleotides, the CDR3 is TGTGCCAGCAGTACAGGGGCCCCCTACGAGCAGTACTTC. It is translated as CASSTGAPYEQYF.

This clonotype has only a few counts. In DNA form, the CDR3 reads TGTGCCAGCAGTTCCGGGACAGCCTCACCCCTCCACTTT. This sequence encodes CASSSGTASPLHF. The chain uses TRBV12-3 or TRBV12-4 and TRBJ1-6; TRBD1 matches at 7 bases. The CDR3 length is 13 residues. Unmatched junction bases numbered 4, after V lost 4 bases and J lost 10 bases.

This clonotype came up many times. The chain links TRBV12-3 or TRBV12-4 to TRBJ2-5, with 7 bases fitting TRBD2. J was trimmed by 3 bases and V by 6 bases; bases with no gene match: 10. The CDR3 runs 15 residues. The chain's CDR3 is CASRASGLGEETQYF. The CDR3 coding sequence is TGTGCCAGCAGGGCTAGCGGCTTGGGGGAAGAGACCCAGTACTTC.

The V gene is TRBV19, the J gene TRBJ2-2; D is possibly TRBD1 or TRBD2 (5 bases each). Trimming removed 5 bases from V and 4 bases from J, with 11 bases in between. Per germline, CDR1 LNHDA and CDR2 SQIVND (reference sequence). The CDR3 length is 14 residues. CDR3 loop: CASSLRDGTGELFF. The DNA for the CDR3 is TGTGCCAGTAGTCTCAGGGACGGCACCGGGGAGCTGTTTTTT.

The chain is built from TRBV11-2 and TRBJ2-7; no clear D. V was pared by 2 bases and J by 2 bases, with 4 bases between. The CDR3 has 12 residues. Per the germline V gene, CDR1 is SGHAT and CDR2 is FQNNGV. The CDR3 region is CASSLMTYEQYF. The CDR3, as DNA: TGTGCCAGCAGCTTAATGACCTACGAGCAGTACTTC.

DNA for the CDR3: TGTGCCAGCAGCGGGTCGGGACAGAACAATCAGCCCCAGCATTTT. It specifies CASSGSGQNNQPQHF. The genes are TRBV7-9 and TRBJ1-5, with 7 nucleotides matching TRBD1. Germline trimming cut 5 bases from V and 3 bases from J; bases unmatched to any gene: 7. The CDR3 contains 15 residues. CDR1 is SEHNR, CDR2 FQNEAQ, per germline (reference sequence).

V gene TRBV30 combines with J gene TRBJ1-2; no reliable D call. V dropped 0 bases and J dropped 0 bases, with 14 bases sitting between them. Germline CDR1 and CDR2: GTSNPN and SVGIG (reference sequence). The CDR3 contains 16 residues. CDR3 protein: CAWSVGRRRSNYGYTF. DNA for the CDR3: TGTGCCTGGAGTGTAGGTCGGCGGCGATCTAACTATGGCTACACCTTC.

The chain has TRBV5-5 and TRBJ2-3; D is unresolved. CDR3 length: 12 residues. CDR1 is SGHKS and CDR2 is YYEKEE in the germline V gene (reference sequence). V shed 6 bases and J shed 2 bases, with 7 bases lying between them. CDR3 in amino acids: CASTTITDTQYF. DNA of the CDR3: TGTGCCAGCACTACTATCACAGATACGCAGTATTTT.

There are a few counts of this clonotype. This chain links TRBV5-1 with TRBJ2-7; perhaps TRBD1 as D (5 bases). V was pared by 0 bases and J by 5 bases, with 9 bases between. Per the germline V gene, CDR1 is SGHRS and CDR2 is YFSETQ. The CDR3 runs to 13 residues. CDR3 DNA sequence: TGCGCCAGCAGCTTGGCAGGGTCCCACGAGCAGTACTTC. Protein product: CASSLAGSHEQYF.

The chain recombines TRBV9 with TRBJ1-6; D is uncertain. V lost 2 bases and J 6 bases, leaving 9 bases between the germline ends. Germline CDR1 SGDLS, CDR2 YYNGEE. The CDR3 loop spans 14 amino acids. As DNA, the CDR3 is TGTGCCAGCAGCGTGGGGATTGGTAATTCACCCCTCCACTTT. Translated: CASSVGIGNSPLHF. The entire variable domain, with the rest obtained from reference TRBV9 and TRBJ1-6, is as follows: DSGVTQTPKHLITATGQRVTLRCSPRSGDLSVYWYQQSLDQGLQFLIQYYNGEERAKGNILERFSAQQFPDLHSELNLSSLELGDSALYFCASSVGIGNSPLHFGNGTRLTVT.

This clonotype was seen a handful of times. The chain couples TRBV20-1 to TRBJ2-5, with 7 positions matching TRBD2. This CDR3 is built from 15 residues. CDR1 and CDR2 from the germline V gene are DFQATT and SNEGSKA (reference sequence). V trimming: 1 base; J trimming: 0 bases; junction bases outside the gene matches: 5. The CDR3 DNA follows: TGCAGTGCTAGAGGGATTGGACTAGACCAAGAGACCCAGTACTTC. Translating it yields CSARGIGLDQETQYF.

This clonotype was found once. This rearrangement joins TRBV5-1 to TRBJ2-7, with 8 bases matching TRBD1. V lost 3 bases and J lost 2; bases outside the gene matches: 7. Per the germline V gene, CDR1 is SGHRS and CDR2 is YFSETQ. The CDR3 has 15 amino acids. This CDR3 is CASSSQGQGTYEQYF. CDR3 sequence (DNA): TGCGCCAGCAGCTCCCAAGGACAGGGCACCTACGAGCAGTACTTC.

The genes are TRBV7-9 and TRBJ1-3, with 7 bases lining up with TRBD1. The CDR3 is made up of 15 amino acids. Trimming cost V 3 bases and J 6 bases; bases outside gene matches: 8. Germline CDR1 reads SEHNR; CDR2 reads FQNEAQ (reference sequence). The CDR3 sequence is CASSFPTGRQNTIYF. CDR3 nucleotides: TGTGCCAGCAGCTTCCCGACAGGGAGGCAAAACACCATATATTTT.

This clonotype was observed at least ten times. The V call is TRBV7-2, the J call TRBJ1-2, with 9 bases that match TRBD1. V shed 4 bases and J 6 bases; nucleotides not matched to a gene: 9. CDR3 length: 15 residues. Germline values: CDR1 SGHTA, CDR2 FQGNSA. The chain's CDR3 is CASSSFPRDRDGYTF. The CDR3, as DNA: TGTGCCAGCAGCTCCTTCCCTAGGGACAGGGATGGCTACACCTTC.

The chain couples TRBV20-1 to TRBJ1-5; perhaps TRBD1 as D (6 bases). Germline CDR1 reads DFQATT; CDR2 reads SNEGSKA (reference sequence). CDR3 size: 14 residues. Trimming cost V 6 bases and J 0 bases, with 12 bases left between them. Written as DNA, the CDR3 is TGCAGTGCCACGACAGGCCATAGCAATCAGCCCCAGCATTTT. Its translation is CSATTGHSNQPQHF.

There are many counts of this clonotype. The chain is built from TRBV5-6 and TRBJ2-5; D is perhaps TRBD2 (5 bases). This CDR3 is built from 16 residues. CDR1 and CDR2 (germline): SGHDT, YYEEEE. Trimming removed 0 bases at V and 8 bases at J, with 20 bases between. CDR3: CASSLAGRGLGETQYF. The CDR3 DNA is TGTGCCAGCAGCTTGGCTGGGCGCGGCCTCGGGGAAACCCAGTACTTC.

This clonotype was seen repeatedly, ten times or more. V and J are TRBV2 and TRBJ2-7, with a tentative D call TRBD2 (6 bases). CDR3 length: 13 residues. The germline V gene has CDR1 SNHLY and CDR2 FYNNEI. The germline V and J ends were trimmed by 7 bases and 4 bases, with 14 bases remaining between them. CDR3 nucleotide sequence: TGTGCCAGCACAAGCGGGCCGCCTTACGAGCAGTACTTC. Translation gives CASTSGPPYEQYF. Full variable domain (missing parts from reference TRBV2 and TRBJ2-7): EPEVTQTPSHQVTQMGQEVILRCVPISNHLYFYWYRQILGQKVEFLVSFYNNEISEKSEIFDDQFSVERPDGSNFTLKIRSTKLEDSAMYFCASTSGPPYEQYFGPGTRLTVT.

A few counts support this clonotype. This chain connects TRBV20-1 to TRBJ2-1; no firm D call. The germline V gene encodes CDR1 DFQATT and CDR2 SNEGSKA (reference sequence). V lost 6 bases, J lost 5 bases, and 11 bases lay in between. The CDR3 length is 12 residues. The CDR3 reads CSALDLDNEQFF. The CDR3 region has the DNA TGCAGTGCCCTCGACCTAGACAATGAGCAGTTCTTC.

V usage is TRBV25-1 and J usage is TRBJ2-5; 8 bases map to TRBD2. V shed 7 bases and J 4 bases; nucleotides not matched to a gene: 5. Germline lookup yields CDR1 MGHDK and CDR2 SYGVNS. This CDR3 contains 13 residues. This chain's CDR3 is CASKLSGIETQYF. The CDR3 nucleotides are TGTGCCAGCAAACTTAGCGGGATAGAGACCCAGTACTTC.

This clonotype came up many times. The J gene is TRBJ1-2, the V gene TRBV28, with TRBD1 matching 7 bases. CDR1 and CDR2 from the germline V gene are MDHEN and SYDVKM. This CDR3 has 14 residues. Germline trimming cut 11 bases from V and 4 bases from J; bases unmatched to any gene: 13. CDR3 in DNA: TGTGCCGGTCTGCGAGGGGGCGACCGCTATGGCTACACCTTC. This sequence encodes CAGLRGGDRYGYTF.